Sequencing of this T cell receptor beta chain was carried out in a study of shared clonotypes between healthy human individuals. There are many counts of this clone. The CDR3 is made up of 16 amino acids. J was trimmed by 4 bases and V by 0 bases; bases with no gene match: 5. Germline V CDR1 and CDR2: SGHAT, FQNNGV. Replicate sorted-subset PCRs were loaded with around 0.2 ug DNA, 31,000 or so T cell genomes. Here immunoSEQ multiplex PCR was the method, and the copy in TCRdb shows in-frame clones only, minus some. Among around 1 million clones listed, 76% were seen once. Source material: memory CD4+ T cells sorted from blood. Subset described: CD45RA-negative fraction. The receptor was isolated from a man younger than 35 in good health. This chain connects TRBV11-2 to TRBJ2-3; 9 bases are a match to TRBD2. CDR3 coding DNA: TGTGCCAGCAGCTTAGATTTCGGCGGGGGGGCAGATACGCAGTATTTT. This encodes CASSLDFGGGADTQYF.